These 5 T cell receptor beta chains came from one sample sequenced in a study of T-cell reconstitution after alpha-beta-depleted transplantation in children. Unique molecular identifiers were incorporated during preparation of the TCRbeta library. TCRdb processed the PCR reads anew with MiXCR; each CDR3 protein has one entry. Seen here are 480,000 or so distinct CDR3 sequences, about 10% observed once, and the top ten hold 2% to 2.5%. Here the sequenced sample was PBMCs, taken before TCRalphabeta/CD19-depleted stem cell transplant. These receptors were taken from a child under 10 years old with inherited bone marrow failure, due to receive a stem cell transplant.

This clonotype came up many times. This rearrangement joins TRBV4-3 to TRBJ2-2, with TRBD2 matching 11 bases. CDR1 is LGHNA, CDR2 YSLEER, per germline. J gave up 6 bases and V 2 bases, and 14 bases lay outside the gene matches. The CDR3 totals 19 residues. For the CDR3, the DNA is TGCGCCAGCAGCCAACGCCCTCGACTAGCGGGACCGGGCGCCGGGGAGCTGTTTTTT. This sequence encodes CASSQRPRLAGPGAGELFF.

This clonotype has just a few counts. The chain combines TRBV20-1 with TRBJ2-1; either TRBD1 or TRBD2 may supply D (6 bases each). Germline assignment: CDR1 DFQATT and CDR2 SNEGSKA (reference sequence). The CDR3 extends over 13 amino acids. The germline V and J ends were trimmed by 6 bases and 10 bases, with 19 bases remaining between them. The CDR3 spells CSAPEGGRQEQFF. CDR3 nucleotide sequence: TGCAGTGCCCCGGAGGGGGGCAGGCAAGAGCAGTTCTTC.

This clonotype was counted ten times or more. The chain recombines TRBV15 with TRBJ2-5; a possible D gene is TRBD2 (6 bases). CDR1 is LNHNV and CDR2 is YYDKDF in the germline V gene (reference sequence). With 0 bases removed from V and 0 bases from J, the gap between germline ends came to 20 bases. The CDR3 contains 19 residues. Here the CDR3 reads CATSRDTMEDYPYQETQYF. The CDR3, as DNA: TGTGCCACCAGCAGAGATACTATGGAGGACTACCCGTACCAAGAGACCCAGTACTTC.

This clonotype showed up many times. This chain uses TRBV6-1 with TRBJ2-4; maybe TRBD2 (5 bases). This CDR3 comprises 17 residues. Trimming cost V 2 bases and J 1 base, with 15 bases left between them. The V gene's germline CDR1 is MNHNS and CDR2 SASEGT. CDR3 DNA sequence: TGTGCCAGCAGTGAATGGTCGAGTGGCGGGGCCAAAAACATTCAGTACTTC. This codes for CASSEWSSGGAKNIQYF.

This clonotype was observed at least ten times. The chain joins TRBV5-1 to TRBJ2-2, with D perhaps TRBD1 or TRBD2 (5 bases each). This CDR3 has 14 amino acids. Trimming shortened V by 4 bases and J by 0 bases, and 7 bases separated the two germline ends. Per germline, CDR1 SGHRS and CDR2 YFSETQ. The CDR3 spells CASSEGPNTGELFF. CDR3 DNA sequence: TGCGCCAGCAGCGAGGGACCGAACACCGGGGAGCTGTTTTTT.